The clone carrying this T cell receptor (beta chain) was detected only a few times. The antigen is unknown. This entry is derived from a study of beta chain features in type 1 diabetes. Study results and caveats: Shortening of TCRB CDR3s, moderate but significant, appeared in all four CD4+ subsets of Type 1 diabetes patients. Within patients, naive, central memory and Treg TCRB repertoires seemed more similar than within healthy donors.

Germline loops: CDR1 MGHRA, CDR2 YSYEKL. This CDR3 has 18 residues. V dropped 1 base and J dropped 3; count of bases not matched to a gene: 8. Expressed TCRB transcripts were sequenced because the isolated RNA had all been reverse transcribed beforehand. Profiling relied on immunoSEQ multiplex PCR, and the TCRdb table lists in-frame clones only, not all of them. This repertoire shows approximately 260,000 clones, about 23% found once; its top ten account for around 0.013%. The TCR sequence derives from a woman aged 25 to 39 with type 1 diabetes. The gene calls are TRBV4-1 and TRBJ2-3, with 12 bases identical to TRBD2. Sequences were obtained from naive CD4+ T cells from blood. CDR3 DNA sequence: TGCGCCAGCAGCCAAGGCCCCACGACTAGCGGGAGAACAGATACGCAGTATTTT. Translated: CASSQGPTTSGRTDTQYF.